These 21 T cell receptor beta chains originate from one sample sequenced in a study of shared clonotypes between healthy human individuals. The naive CD8 fraction comprised CD45RO-negative cells positively selected for CCR7 and excluded terminally differentiated effector memory CD45RA+ cells. Produced via immunoSEQ multiplex PCR; TCRdb's table is partial and in-frame only. The data contain about 2.1 million clones, 85% to 95% of them singletons. The sample comprised naive CD8+ T cells from PBMCs. The source of these receptors is a man between 18 and 29 years old in good health. Some clones in this sample may be carry-over from other donors' samples.

This chain connects TRBV9 to TRBJ2-1; D gene uncertain. Germline-derived CDR1 and CDR2 are SGDLS and YYNGEE. CDR3 length: 17 amino acids. Trimming stripped 0 bases from V and 3 bases from J, with 16 bases between. The CDR3: CASSVARAEGSYNEQFF. The CDR3 nucleotides read TGTGCCAGCAGCGTAGCCCGGGCAGAAGGAAGCTACAATGAGCAGTTCTTC.

The genes are TRBV10-2 and TRBJ2-1; no definite D call. Trimming took off 5 bases at V and 7 bases at J, with 6 bases between the two ends. Looked up from germline, CDR1 is WSHSY and CDR2 is SAAADI. The CDR3 loop spans 11 amino acids. CDR3 nucleotides: TGCGCCAGCAGTCAATTGAATGAGCAGTTCTTC. This gives the protein CASSQLNEQFF.

V usage is TRBV7-9 and J usage is TRBJ2-1; 10 bases agree with TRBD2. The CDR3 has 16 amino acids. The V and J ends lost 2 bases and 6 bases, in that order; junction bases with no gene match: 7. Per germline, CDR1 SEHNR and CDR2 FQNEAQ (reference sequence). The CDR3 DNA sequence: TGTGCCAGCAGCTTAATCCTAGCGGGAGACAGCAATGAGCAGTTCTTC. As protein: CASSLILAGDSNEQFF.

The genes are TRBV7-2 and TRBJ2-7; tentatively, D is TRBD1 (6 bases). V lost 1 base, J lost 3 bases, and 13 bases lay in between. CDR1 is SGHTA and CDR2 is FQGNSA in the germline V gene. The CDR3 has 15 residues. CDR3 in amino acids: CASSLGWDTFYEQYF. The CDR3 DNA reads TGTGCCAGCAGCTTAGGTTGGGACACTTTCTACGAGCAGTACTTC.

The rearrangement joins TRBV30 to TRBJ1-5; 7 bases match TRBD1. The CDR3 consists of 16 residues. The V gene's germline CDR1 is GTSNPN and CDR2 SVGIG (reference sequence). V lost 0 bases to trimming and J lost 2 bases; unmatched junction nucleotides: 7. This CDR3 is CAWSVLVGQGNQPQHF. CDR3 nucleotide sequence: TGTGCCTGGAGTGTTTTGGTTGGACAGGGCAATCAGCCCCAGCATTTT.

This chain joins TRBV9 and TRBJ2-2, with TRBD2 identical over 15 bases. Germline CDR1 reads SGDLS; CDR2 reads YYNGEE. V shed 2 bases, J shed 6 bases, and the junction held 8 bases outside the gene matches. The CDR3 is 18 residues long. The CDR3 coding sequence is TGTGCCAGCAGCGTCCCGGGACTAGCGGGAGGTATGGCCGGGGAGCTGTTTTTT. As protein: CASSVPGLAGGMAGELFF.

In regard to this clone: This CDR3 is also generated by other DNA sequences in the sample. CDR3 loop: CASSPGAGNTEAFF. The CDR3 DNA follows: TGTGCCAGCTCACCCGGGGCGGGGAACACTGAAGCTTTCTTT. The V call is TRBV18, the J call TRBJ1-1; D is possibly TRBD1 (5 bases). This CDR3 spans 14 amino acids. Trimming took off 3 bases at V and 1 base at J, with 9 bases between the two ends. Germline V gene lookup returns CDR1 KGHSH and CDR2 LQKENI. The full variable domain, completed using reference TRBV18 and TRBJ1-1, is NAGVMQNPRHLVRRRGQEARLRCSPMKGHSHVYWYRQLPEEGLKFMVYLQKENIIDESGMPKERFSAEFPKEGPSILRIQQVVRGDSAAYFCASSPGAGNTEAFFGQGTRLTVV.

V and J are TRBV7-9 and TRBJ2-2; 8 nucleotides agree with TRBD1. This CDR3 is built from 15 residues. Germline CDR1 SEHNR, CDR2 FQNEAQ (reference sequence). V trimming: 10 bases; J trimming: 1 base; junction bases outside the gene matches: 8. The CDR3 here is CANLGQGKNTGELFF. In nucleotides, the CDR3 is TGTGCCAACCTAGGACAGGGAAAGAACACCGGGGAGCTGTTTTTT.

This rearrangement joins TRBV10-3 to TRBJ1-1, with D possibly matching TRBD1 (5 bases). V dropped 8 bases and J dropped 2 bases, with 12 bases sitting between them. The CDR3 has 13 residues. From germline, CDR1 is ENHRY and CDR2 SYGVKD. The CDR3: CAIAGGGNTEAFF. As DNA, the CDR3 is TGTGCCATCGCGGGGGGAGGAAACACTGAAGCTTTCTTT.

The chain recombines TRBV11-2 with TRBJ1-1; D not resolved. The V end was cut by 5 bases, the J end by 1 base, with 20 bases between. This CDR3 is 17 amino acids long. Germline loops: CDR1 SGHAT, CDR2 FQNNGV. The CDR3 spells CASSPDPSGQRNTEAFF. DNA for the CDR3: TGTGCCAGCAGCCCCGACCCTAGCGGGCAGAGGAACACTGAAGCTTTCTTT.

This chain links TRBV6-1 with TRBJ2-7, with D maybe TRBD1 (5 bases). CDR1 is MNHNS, CDR2 SASEGT, per germline. This CDR3 is 15 amino acids long. V lost 0 bases and J 4 bases, leaving 13 bases between the germline ends. CDR3 nucleotide sequence: TGTGCCAGCAGTGAAGCGGCAGGGTGGTCTTACGAGCAGTACTTC. Protein: CASSEAAGWSYEQYF.

The V and J genes are TRBV28 and TRBJ2-4; no definite D call. The CDR3 has 15 amino acids. CDR1 MDHEN and CDR2 SYDVKM come from the germline V gene. The V end lost 3 bases, the J end lost 2 bases, and 11 bases lay between the germline ends. CDR3 amino acids: CASSFPDKTKNIQYF. The CDR3 DNA sequence: TGTGCCAGCAGTTTCCCCGACAAGACCAAAAACATTCAGTACTTC. The full variable domain, its missing parts supplied by reference TRBV28 and TRBJ2-4, is DVKVTQSSRYLVKRTGEKVFLECVQDMDHENMFWYRQDPGLGLRLIYFSYDVKMKEKGDIPEGYSVSREKKERFSLILESASTNQTSMYLCASSFPDKTKNIQYFGAGTRLSVL.

The chain employs TRBV10-3 and TRBJ2-7; 8 bases fit TRBD2. The CDR3 consists of 13 residues. After removal of 10 bases from V and 3 bases from J, the junction contained 8 bases not matched to a gene. CDR1 is ENHRY and CDR2 is SYGVKD in the germline V gene. In DNA, the CDR3 is TGTGCCACACGGACTAGCTTATACTACGAGCAGTACTTC. This codes for CATRTSLYYEQYF.

This clone came up once. The chain employs TRBV12-2 and TRBJ1-3. TRBV12-2 is reported as a pseudogene. CDR3 length: 16 residues. CDR3: CASRLETPETGNTIYF. CDR3 bases: TGTGCAAGTCGCTTAGAAACGCCCGAAACTGGAAACACCATATATTTT.

The V and J genes are TRBV7-9 and TRBJ2-7, with TRBD2 matching over 11 bases. Losses at the gene ends were 4 bases for V and 2 bases for J; bases not matched to a gene: 4. The CDR3 runs 15 residues. Germline CDR1 is SEHNR and CDR2 is FQNEAQ (reference sequence). CDR3 residues: CASSSTSGTPYEQYF. The CDR3 region has the DNA TGTGCCAGCAGCTCGACTAGCGGGACACCCTACGAGCAGTACTTC.

This clone was seen once. V is TRBV4-3 and J is TRBJ2-1; D ambiguous. The V end lost 0 bases, the J end lost 1 base, and 10 bases lay between the germline ends. The CDR3 consists of 16 residues. Germline V CDR1 and CDR2: LGHNA, YSLEER. The CDR3 coding sequence is TGCGCCAGCAGCCAAGATAGACTCCCTTCCTACAATGAGCAGTTCTTC. It is translated as CASSQDRLPSYNEQFF.

The chain carries TRBV7-9 and TRBJ1-2, with D tentatively TRBD1 (5 bases). The CDR3 extends over 15 amino acids. Germline V gene data show CDR1 as SEHNR and CDR2 as FQNEAQ (reference sequence). Trimming pared 2 bases from V and 4 bases from J, leaving 14 bases between. CDR3 bases: TGTGCCAGCAGCTTATCAGGGAGGGGCCTCTATGGCTACACCTTC. It specifies CASSLSGRGLYGYTF. Drawing the rest from reference TRBV7-9 and TRBJ1-2, the complete variable domain is DTGVSQNPRHKITKRGQNVTFRCDPISEHNRLYWYRQTLGQGPEFLTYFQNEAQLEKSRLLSDRFSAERPKGSFSTLEIQRTEQGDSAMYLCASSLSGRGLYGYTFGSGTRLTVV.

The chain has TRBV7-9 and TRBJ1-1; D is uncertain. Deletions cut 3 bases from V and 0 bases from J, with 8 bases between. The V gene's germline CDR1 is SEHNR and CDR2 FQNEAQ (reference sequence). This CDR3 has 14 residues. The CDR3 spells CASSFGGMNTEAFF. In DNA form, the CDR3 reads TGTGCCAGCAGCTTCGGAGGAATGAACACTGAAGCTTTCTTT.

To note about this clone: The sample has other DNA sequences that encode this CDR3 too. The genes are TRBV27 and TRBJ2-1, with D possibly being TRBD2 (6 bases). This CDR3 is built from 12 residues. Trimming removed 3 bases at V and 8 bases at J, with 8 bases between. Germline V gene lookup returns CDR1 MNHEY and CDR2 SMNVEV (reference sequence). The CDR3 DNA is TGTGCCAGCAGTTTGGGCGGGGATGAGCAGTTCTTC. Its protein product is CASSLGGDEQFF.

This clone turned up a few times. The CDR3 coding sequence is TGTGCCAGCAGCCAAGATAGTCTGGCGGCATACAATGAGCAGTTCTTC. This sequence encodes CASSQDSLAAYNEQFF. V usage is TRBV14 and J usage is TRBJ2-1; no definite D call. Germline V gives CDR1 SGHDN, CDR2 FVKESK. This CDR3 comprises 16 residues. V was trimmed by 0 bases and J by 4 bases, leaving 13 bases between them.

Details on this clone: The identical CDR3 is also encoded by other nucleotide sequences in the sample. The CDR3 loop reads CASSSDSYEQYF. DNA of the CDR3: TGTGCCAGCAGTTCGGACAGTTACGAGCAGTACTTC. V usage is TRBV6-5 and J usage is TRBJ2-7, with D maybe TRBD1 (6 bases). CDR1 and CDR2 (germline): MNHEY, SVGAGI. Trimming took off 4 bases at V and 4 bases at J, with 8 bases between the two ends. The CDR3 loop spans 12 amino acids.